The present entry profiles one T cell receptor (beta chain) with its context. Its antigen is as yet unknown. This CDR3 contains 15 residues. The V end was cut by 4 bases, the J end by 0 bases, with 14 bases between. Germline loops: CDR1 SQVTM, CDR2 ANQGSEA. The data are from a study of cytomegalovirus exposure and HLA in healthy donors. Findings and caveats of the study: Reports state that TCR beta sequences accurately predicted most subjects' HLA-A and HLA-B alleles.

PCR amplification relied on 60 Vbeta primers (plus 13 Jbeta primers). TCRdb's table, derived via immunoSEQ multiplex PCR, lists solely in-frame clones and lacks some. The sample consists of 100,000 to 150,000 clones, roughly 76% of them appearing once. The sequencing sample was made of PBMCs. The TCR originated in a woman between 45 and 65 years old in good health and CMV-seronegative. This rearrangement joins TRBV29-1 to TRBJ2-3, with D maybe TRBD2 (6 bases). CDR3 sequence reads: CSVGRLVGSTDTQYF. As DNA, the CDR3 is TGCAGCGTTGGAAGACTAGTGGGTAGCACAGATACGCAGTATTTT.